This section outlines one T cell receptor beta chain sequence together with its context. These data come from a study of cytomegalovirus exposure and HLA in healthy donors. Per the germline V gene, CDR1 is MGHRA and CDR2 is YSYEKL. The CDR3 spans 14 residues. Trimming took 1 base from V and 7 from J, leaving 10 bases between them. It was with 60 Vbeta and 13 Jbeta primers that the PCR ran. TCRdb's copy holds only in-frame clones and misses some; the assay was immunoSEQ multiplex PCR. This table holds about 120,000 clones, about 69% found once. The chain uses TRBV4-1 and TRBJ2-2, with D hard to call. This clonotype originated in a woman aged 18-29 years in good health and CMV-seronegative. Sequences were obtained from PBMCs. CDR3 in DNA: TGCGCCAGCAGCCAAGTCTCTATGGTCGGGGAGCTGTTTTTT. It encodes CASSQVSMVGELFF.